A selection of T cell receptor beta chains follows, all from one sample in a study of blood T cell repertoires in COVID-19. Assay: immunoSEQ multiplex PCR; the TCRdb copy retains only in-frame clones and omits some. Among just over 150,000 clones listed, about 90% were seen once. The sequenced sample was peripheral blood. The receptors were gathered from a man aged 25-45 years with COVID-19, enrolled during active disease. The CDR3 runs from the conserved cysteine through the conserved F or W. D genes are given only for firm matches. A row's size may be missing; if present it is once, few, many or a size class.

D	V	J	size	CDR3	DNA
TRBD1	TRBV7-9	TRBJ1-2	.	CASSLQGVLNYGYTF	TGTGCCAGCAGCCTACAGGGGGTTCTGAACTATGGCTACACCTTC
TRBD2	TRBV6-5	TRBJ2-1	.	CASSYRAGDRYNEQFF	TGTGCCAGCAGTTACAGGGCGGGAGATCGATACAATGAGCAGTTCTTC
TRBD1	TRBV7-3	TRBJ2-1	.	CASGSQGDNEQFF	TGTGCCAGTGGGTCTCAGGGGGACAATGAGCAGTTCTTC
TRBD2	TRBV2	TRBJ2-1	.	CASSIDEREGLGHEQFF	TGTGCCAGCAGTATAGACGAACGGGAGGGCCTAGGCCATGAGCAGTTCTTC
.	TRBV12-3/TRBV12-4	TRBJ1-1	once	CASSYQRGAFF	TGTGCCAGCAGTTATCAGCGGGGGGCTTTCTTT
TRBD1	TRBV3-1/TRBV3-2	TRBJ1-1	.	CASSQETGGNTEAFF	TGTGCCAGCAGCCAAGAGACAGGGGGGAACACTGAAGCTTTCTTT
TRBD1	TRBV28	TRBJ1-5	.	CASRGTGGQPQHF	TGTGCCAGCAGAGGGACAGGGGGTCAGCCCCAGCATTTT
TRBD1	TRBV6-5	TRBJ1-5	.	CASSYLGTGNQPQHF	TGTGCCAGCAGTTACCTAGGGACAGGGAATCAGCCCCAGCATTTT
.	TRBV29-1	TRBJ1-2	.	CSVETRGSGGYTF	TGCAGCGTTGAAACGCGCGGTAGTGGGGGCTACACCTTC
.	TRBV7-3	TRBJ2-3	.	CASSLEGVLTDTQYF	TGTGCCAGCAGCTTAGAAGGGGTCCTCACAGATACGCAGTATTTT
.	TRBV10-3	TRBJ1-1	.	CATVEAANTEAFF	TGTGCCACCGTGGAGGCGGCGAACACTGAAGCTTTCTTT
TRBD1	TRBV6-6	TRBJ1-1	.	CASTLGGQYTEAFF	TGTGCCAGCACCCTCGGGGGACAGTACACTGAAGCTTTCTTT
TRBD2	TRBV29-1	TRBJ2-3	.	CSARLAGRADTQYF	TGCAGCGCCCGACTAGCGGGACGCGCAGATACGCAGTATTTT
TRBD1	TRBV5-1	TRBJ2-2	.	CASSPGQGNTGELFF	TGCGCCAGCAGCCCGGGACAGGGGAACACCGGGGAGCTGTTTTTT
TRBD1	TRBV6-6	TRBJ1-1	.	CASSYSKTGGVAEAFF	TGTGCCAGCAGTTACTCGAAGACAGGGGGCGTGGCTGAAGCTTTCTTT
.	TRBV10-3	TRBJ1-5	.	CAISESAGLNQPQHF	TGTGCCATCAGTGAGTCGGCAGGCTTGAATCAGCCCCAGCATTTT
.	TRBV27	TRBJ1-2	.	CASSLVAGLNYGYTF	TGTGCCAGCAGTTTAGTCGCAGGGCTCAACTATGGCTACACCTTC
.	TRBV3-1/TRBV3-2	TRBJ1-5	.	CASSQEIDQPQHF	TGTGCCAGCAGCCAAGAAATAGATCAGCCCCAGCATTTT
.	TRBV2	TRBJ1-2	.	CASSPEPIGYTF	TGTGCCAGCTCCCCCGAGCCGATCGGCTACACCTTC
TRBD1	TRBV30	TRBJ1-2	few	CAWTDRGFAEF	TGTGCCTGGACAGACAGGGGGTTCGCCGAATTC
.	TRBV6-1	TRBJ1-6	.	CASSERRADNSPLHF	TGTGCCAGCAGTGAACGGCGGGCAGACAATTCACCCCTCCACTTT
TRBD2	TRBV29-1	TRBJ2-1	.	CSVEDPGRADNEQFF	TGCAGCGTTGAAGATCCGGGGAGGGCAGACAATGAGCAGTTCTTC
.	TRBV16	TRBJ1-2	.	CASSQSFNYGYTF	TGTGCCAGCAGCCAATCCTTTAACTATGGCTACACCTTC